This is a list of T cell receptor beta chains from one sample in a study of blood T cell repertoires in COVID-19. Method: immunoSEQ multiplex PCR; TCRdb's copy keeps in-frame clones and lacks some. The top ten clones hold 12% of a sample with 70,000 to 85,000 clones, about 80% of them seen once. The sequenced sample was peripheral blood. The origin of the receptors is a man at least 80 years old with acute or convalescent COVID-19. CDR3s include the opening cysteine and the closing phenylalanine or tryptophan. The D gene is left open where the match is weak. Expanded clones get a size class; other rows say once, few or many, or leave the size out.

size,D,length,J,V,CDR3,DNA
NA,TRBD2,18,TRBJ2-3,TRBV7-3,CASSPQPALAGGRGTQYF,TGTGCCAGCAGCCCACAACCCGCCCTAGCGGGGGGGCGTGGTACGCAGTATTTT
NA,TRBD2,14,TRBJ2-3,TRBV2,CASSGSSGRDTQYF,TGTGCCAGCAGTGGGTCTAGCGGGAGGGATACGCAGTATTTT
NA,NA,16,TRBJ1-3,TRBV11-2,CASSFNAGDSGNTIYF,TGTGCCAGCAGCTTTAACGCGGGGGACTCTGGAAACACCATATATTTT
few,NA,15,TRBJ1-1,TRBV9,CASSVAGWEGTEAFF,TGTGCCAGCAGCGTAGCTGGGTGGGAGGGGACTGAAGCTTTCTTT
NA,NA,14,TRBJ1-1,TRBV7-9,CASDLLGGGTEAFF,TGTGCCAGTGACCTACTGGGGGGTGGCACTGAAGCTTTCTTT
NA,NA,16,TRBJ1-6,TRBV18,CASSSSLQGNNSPLHF,TGTGCCAGCTCTTCCTCGCTCCAGGGGAATAATTCACCCCTCCACTTT
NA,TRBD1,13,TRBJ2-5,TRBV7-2,CASSYRGQETQYF,TGTGCCAGCAGCTACAGGGGGCAGGAGACCCAGTACTTC
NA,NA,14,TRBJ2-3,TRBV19,CASSIGQHTDTQYF,TGTGCCAGTAGTATTGGACAGCACACAGATACGCAGTATTTT
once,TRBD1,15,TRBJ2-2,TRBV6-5,CASGAGQGAAGELFF,TGTGCCAGCGGCGCGGGACAGGGGGCCGCCGGGGAGCTGTTTTTT
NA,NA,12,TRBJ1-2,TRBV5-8,CASSLGGIGYTF,TGTGCCAGCAGCTTAGGGGGTATTGGCTACACCTTC
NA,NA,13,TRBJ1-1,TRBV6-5,CASSYSWNTEAFF,TGTGCCAGCAGTTATTCTTGGAACACTGAAGCTTTCTTT
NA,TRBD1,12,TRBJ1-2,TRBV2,CASSSQGVGYTF,TGTGCCAGCAGTTCACAGGGGGTGGGCTACACCTTC
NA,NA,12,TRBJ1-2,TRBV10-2,CASSESTRGYTF,TGCGCCAGCAGTGAGTCGACTCGGGGCTACACCTTC
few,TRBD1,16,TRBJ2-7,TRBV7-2,CASSLAGQGIAYEQYF,TGTGCCAGCAGCTTAGCAGGACAGGGTATAGCCTACGAGCAGTACTTC
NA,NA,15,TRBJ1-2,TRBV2,CASSEGRIANYGYTF,TGTGCCAGCAGTGAAGGCCGAATAGCCAACTATGGCTACACCTTC
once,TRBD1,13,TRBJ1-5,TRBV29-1,CSVSQGAGQPQHF,TGCAGCGTTTCTCAGGGGGCGGGTCAGCCCCAGCATTTT
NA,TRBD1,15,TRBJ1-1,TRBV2,CASSEEGAVNTEAFF,TGTGCCAGCAGTGAAGAGGGGGCGGTGAACACTGAAGCTTTCTTT
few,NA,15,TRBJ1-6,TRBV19,CASSIGGGYNSPLHF,TGTGCCAGTAGTATAGGAGGGGGCTATAATTCACCCCTCCACTTT
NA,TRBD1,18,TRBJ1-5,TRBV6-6,CASSPGQSRASGNQPQHF,TGTGCCAGCAGTCCGGGACAGAGTCGTGCCAGTGGCAATCAGCCCCAGCATTTT
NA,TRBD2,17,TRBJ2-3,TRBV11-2,CASSLDRPSGGRDTQYF,TGTGCCAGCAGCTTAGATCGGCCTAGCGGGGGTAGGGATACGCAGTATTTT
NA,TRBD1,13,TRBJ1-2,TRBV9,CASSAFPTGSYTF,TGTGCCAGCAGCGCCTTCCCGACAGGGTCCTACACCTTC
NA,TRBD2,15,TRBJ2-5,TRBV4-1,CASRRSGGTQETQYF,TGCGCCAGCAGGAGGAGCGGGGGGACACAAGAGACCCAGTACTTC
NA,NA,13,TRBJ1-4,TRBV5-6,CASGDRNNEKLFF,TGTGCCAGCGGAGACAGAAATAATGAAAAACTGTTTTTT
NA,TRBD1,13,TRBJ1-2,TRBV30,CAWSVQGFDGYTF,TGTGCCTGGAGCGTACAGGGGTTTGATGGCTACACCTTC
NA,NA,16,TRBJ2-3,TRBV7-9,CASSLRDLLSTDTQYF,TGTGCCAGCAGCCTCCGGGACTTACTCTCCACAGATACGCAGTATTTT
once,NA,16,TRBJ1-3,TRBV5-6,CASSALGGDLGNTIYF,TGTGCCAGCAGCGCGCTCGGGGGGGATCTTGGAAACACCATATATTTT
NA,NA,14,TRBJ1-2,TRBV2,CASFRGGARYGYTF,TGTGCCAGCTTTAGGGGGGGGGCGCGGTATGGCTACACCTTC